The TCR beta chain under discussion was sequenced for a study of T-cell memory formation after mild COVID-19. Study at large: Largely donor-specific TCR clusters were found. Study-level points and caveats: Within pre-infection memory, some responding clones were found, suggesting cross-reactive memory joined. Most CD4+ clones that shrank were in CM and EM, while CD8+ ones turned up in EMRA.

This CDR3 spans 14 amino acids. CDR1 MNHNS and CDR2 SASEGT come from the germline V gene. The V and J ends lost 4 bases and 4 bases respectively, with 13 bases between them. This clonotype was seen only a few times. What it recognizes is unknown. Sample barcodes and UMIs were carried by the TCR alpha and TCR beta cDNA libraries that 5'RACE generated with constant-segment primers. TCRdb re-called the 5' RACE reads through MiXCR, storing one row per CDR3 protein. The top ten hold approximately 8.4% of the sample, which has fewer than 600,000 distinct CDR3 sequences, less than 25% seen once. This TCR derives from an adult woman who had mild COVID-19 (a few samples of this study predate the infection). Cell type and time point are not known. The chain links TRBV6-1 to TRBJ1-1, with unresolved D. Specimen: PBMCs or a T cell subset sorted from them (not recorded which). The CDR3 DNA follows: TGTGCCAGCAGTGTAGATCGGGTTCCCACTGAAGCTTTCTTT. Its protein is CASSVDRVPTEAFF.